A selection of T cell receptor beta chains follows, all from one sample in a study of blood T cell repertoires in COVID-19. The repertoire was sequenced with immunoSEQ multiplex PCR; TCRdb's copy has only in-frame clones and lacks some. The sample shows about 280,000 clones, 86% of them seen only once. What was sequenced was peripheral blood. The source is a woman in her 30s who had recovered from COVID-19. Each CDR3 is given with its conserved first and last residue. Fields, in order: V gene, clone size, J gene, D gene, CDR3 DNA, CDR3 protein. The D gene is left open where the match is weak. The size entry is marked missing in some rows and otherwise reads once, few, many or a size class.

V: TRBV7-9; size: -; J: TRBJ2-7; D: TRBD2; DNA: TGTGCCAGTTGGGGCGGGGGGCTCCCTGAAACCTACGAGCAGTACTTC; CDR3: CASWGGGLPETYEQYF
V: TRBV6-5; size: -; J: TRBJ2-7; D: TRBD1; DNA: TGTGCCAGCAGTCAACAGGGGGCAATATACGAGCAGTACTTC; CDR3: CASSQQGAIYEQYF
V: TRBV7-9; size: -; J: TRBJ1-1; D: -; DNA: TGTGCCAGCAGCCCACCTGCGGGGATCGGTGAAGCTTTCTTT; CDR3: CASSPPAGIGEAFF
V: TRBV5-4; size: -; J: TRBJ2-7; D: TRBD1; DNA: TGTGCCAGCAGCTTTCCTGGACAGGGCTACGAGCAGTACTTC; CDR3: CASSFPGQGYEQYF
V: TRBV4-1; size: -; J: TRBJ1-2; D: TRBD1; DNA: TGCGCCAGCAGCCAAACTCTAACAGGGGGCGCTTATTATGGCTACACCTTC; CDR3: CASSQTLTGGAYYGYTF
V: TRBV27; size: -; J: TRBJ2-1; D: -; DNA: TGTGCCAGCAGTCTTGACAGCCCATTATACAATGAGCAGTTCTTC; CDR3: CASSLDSPLYNEQFF
V: TRBV2; size: -; J: TRBJ2-3; D: -; DNA: TGTGCCAGCACCCCGCGTCCGTTCGCAGATACGCAGTATTTT; CDR3: CASTPRPFADTQYF
V: TRBV19; size: -; J: TRBJ2-3; D: TRBD1; DNA: TGTGCCAGTAGTCCCCGACAGGGTTCAGATACGCAGTATTTT; CDR3: CASSPRQGSDTQYF
V: TRBV11-1; size: -; J: TRBJ1-1; D: -; DNA: TGTGCCAGCAGCCCCTCCTGGAGATGGTCTGAAGCTTTCTTT; CDR3: CASSPSWRWSEAFF
V: TRBV4-1; size: -; J: TRBJ2-3; D: TRBD2; DNA: TGCGCCAGCAGCCAGGGACTAGCGGGGGACACAGATACGCAGTATTTT; CDR3: CASSQGLAGDTDTQYF
V: TRBV5-8; size: -; J: TRBJ2-1; D: TRBD2; DNA: TGTGCCAGCAGCTTTCGAGCGGGAGGGCAAAATGAGCAGTTCTTC; CDR3: CASSFRAGGQNEQFF
V: TRBV5-1; size: once; J: TRBJ2-6; D: -; DNA: TGCGCCAGCAGCCCTCGAATTAAACCGGCTGGGGCCAACGTCCTGACTTTC; CDR3: CASSPRIKPAGANVLTF